The 3 T cell receptor beta chains given below trace back to one sample, sequenced in a study of beta chain features in type 1 diabetes (dated by TCRdb to about 2018). The library was made by the immunoSEQ multiplex PCR assay. All of the isolated RNA was reverse transcribed with the High Capacity cDNA Reverse Transcription Kit, so expressed TCRB transcripts were sequenced. Imported from immuneACCESS, the table was reduced by TCRdb to in-frame sequences with V and J called. These copies leave out some clones; in studies compared against another copy, an unresolved V gene accounts for under half, and the cause of the remainder is not known. Here the sample has hundreds of thousands of clones; roughly 12% occur a single time. The ten largest clones take up 0.015% to 0.02% of the sample. Sequences were obtained from naive CD4+ T cells from blood. The cell subset or site label, read with the paper, signifies: true naive CD4+ T cells. These receptor sequences come from a man between 18 and 35 years old in good health.

This clone was recorded a few times. The chain combines TRBV7-2 with TRBJ2-5; 7 bases fit TRBD2. V lost 3 bases, J lost 0 bases, and 4 bases stayed unmatched. This CDR3 has 15 residues. Germline CDR1 and CDR2: SGHTA and FQGNSA. CDR3 sequence (DNA): TGTGCCAGCAGCTTCGCGGGAGCCTACCAAGAGACCCAGTACTTC. It codes for CASSFAGAYQETQYF.

The V gene is TRBV29-1, the J gene TRBJ1-1, with TRBD1 identical over 8 bases. The CDR3 runs 12 residues. The germline CDR1 and CDR2 sequences are SQVTM and ANQGSEA. V shed 7 bases, J shed 5 bases, and the junction held 6 bases outside the gene matches. CDR3 region: CSADRGGTEAFF. The CDR3, as DNA: TGCAGCGCTGACAGGGGAGGGACTGAAGCTTTCTTT.

V is TRBV11-2 and J is TRBJ1-1, with a tentative D call TRBD1 (6 bases). Trimming left V 1 base short and J 4 bases short, with 10 bases between. Germline V CDR1 and CDR2: SGHAT, FQNNGV. The CDR3 has 14 residues. CDR3 nucleotide sequence: TGTGCCAGCAGCTTAGTTCAGGGGAGCACTGAAGCTTTCTTT. It encodes CASSLVQGSTEAFF.